Many counts were recorded for the clone carrying this TCR beta chain. The antigen is undetermined. Each sample yielded at least 7 million isolated PBMCs. These data originate in a study of blood T cells in healthy people across ages. General study findings and limits: Roughly linear age-related decline in beta diversity appeared, significant by age around 42.

A second PCR, run for about 6 to 12 cycles, used a sample-barcoded 5' primer plus a J-beta primer mix. TCRdb independently ran MiXCR on the 5' RACE reads; one entry per CDR3 protein. The repertoire holds about 680,000 distinct CDR3 sequences, with roughly 50% as singletons. Sequencing used blood. This receptor was obtained from a woman aged 55-75 years in good health.

The CDR3 DNA reads as TGTGCCAGCAGTGTGACAGTGAACTATGGCTACACCTTC. Protein: CASSVTVNYGYTF. V gene TRBV12-3 or TRBV12-4 combines with J gene TRBJ1-2; perhaps TRBD1 as D (5 bases). The CDR3 extends over 13 amino acids. Trimming left V 5 bases short and J 2 bases short, with 9 bases between.